The rows below give T cell receptor beta chains drawn from one sample of a study of blood T cell dynamics during melanoma immunotherapy. Here immunoSEQ multiplex PCR was the method, and the copy in TCRdb shows in-frame clones only, minus some. The table lists roughly 16,000 clones, approximately 94% of them singletons. This specimen consisted of effector memory CD8+ T cells from blood, obtained from a patient treated with checkpoint blockade. Every receptor here comes from a human donor with melanoma. CDR3s include the opening cysteine and the closing phenylalanine or tryptophan. The D gene is left open where the match is weak. Size values are once, few and many counts, or a class for expanded clones, and some rows have none.

abundance,j_gene,v_gene,d_gene,CDR3aa,CDR3nt
-,TRBJ1-5,TRBV7-6,-,CASSLRPDDRAYSNQPQHF,TGTGCCAGCAGCTTACGACCAGACGACCGAGCCTATAGCAATCAGCCCCAGCATTTT
-,TRBJ2-1,TRBV9,TRBD1,CASSVEGQEHNEQFF,TGTGCCAGCAGCGTAGAGGGACAGGAGCACAATGAGCAGTTCTTC
-,TRBJ2-1,TRBV12-2,-,CASRFLPASGGYNEQFF,TGTGCAAGTCGCTTTTTACCCGCTAGCGGGGGATACAATGAGCAGTTCTTC
-,TRBJ1-1,TRBV10-3,TRBD1,CASEGGDRDTEAFF,TGTGCCTCAGAAGGGGGCGATCGGGACACTGAAGCTTTCTTT
-,TRBJ2-3,TRBV5-1,TRBD2,CASSSPGLVKADTQYF,TGCGCCAGCAGTTCACCGGGACTAGTAAAGGCAGATACGCAGTATTTT
-,TRBJ2-7,TRBV27,-,CASGPPSSSSYEQYF,TGTGCCAGCGGGCCCCCCTCCTCCTCCTCCTACGAGCAGTACTTC
-,TRBJ2-5,TRBV19,-,CASSIWPFDRTLLPGTQYF,TGTGCCAGTAGTATCTGGCCCTTCGACCGGACCTTACTACCGGGGACCCAGTACTTC
-,TRBJ2-1,TRBV15,TRBD2,CVTSRGRLASYNEQFF,TGTGTCACCAGCAGAGGCCGACTAGCGAGTTACAATGAGCAGTTCTTC
-,TRBJ2-5,TRBV9,TRBD2,CASSVGGGKVETQYF,TGTGCCAGCAGCGTAGGGGGAGGGAAAGTTGAGACCCAGTACTTC
-,TRBJ2-7,TRBV10-2,TRBD2,CASSYDSGRVLYEQYF,TGCGCCAGCAGTTATGATAGCGGGAGGGTCCTTTACGAGCAGTACTTC
-,TRBJ2-2,TRBV9,-,CASSVGAPNTGELFF,TGTGCCAGCAGCGTAGGTGCCCCGAACACCGGGGAGCTGTTTTTT
-,TRBJ1-6,TRBV14,-,CASSQDLNSPLHF,TGTGCCAGCAGCCAAGATTTGAATTCACCCCTCCACTTT
-,TRBJ2-7,TRBV4-2,TRBD2,CASSQNDAASGMSYEQYF,TGTGCCAGCAGCCAAAACGATGCGGCTAGCGGGATGTCCTACGAGCAGTACTTC
-,TRBJ2-2,TRBV15,TRBD1,CATSRDPGTGNTGELFF,TGTGCCACCAGCAGAGATCCCGGGACAGGAAACACCGGGGAGCTGTTTTTT
-,TRBJ1-1,TRBV27,TRBD1,CASSLRPATGYVDTEAFF,TGTGCCAGCAGTTTACGTCCCGCGACAGGGTATGTGGACACTGAAGCTTTCTTT
-,TRBJ2-1,TRBV27,-,CASKTREADRRQFF,TGTGCCAGTAAAACCCGAGAGGCCGACCGCCGGCAGTTCTTC
-,TRBJ2-7,TRBV7-9,TRBD1,CASSLGQGGYEQYF,TGTGCCAGCAGCTTGGGACAGGGGGGGTACGAGCAGTACTTC
-,TRBJ2-7,TRBV9,TRBD1,CASSEGDREGDEQYF,TGTGCCAGCAGCGAAGGGGACAGGGAGGGGGACGAGCAGTACTTC
-,TRBJ2-1,TRBV29-1,TRBD2,CSVEAGANYNEQFF,TGCAGCGTTGAGGCGGGAGCGAACTACAATGAGCAGTTCTTC
-,TRBJ1-1,TRBV2,-,CASSEGDGVLRAEAFF,TGTGCCAGCAGTGAAGGGGACGGCGTTCTGAGGGCTGAAGCTTTCTTT
-,TRBJ2-7,TRBV13,-,CASSLLGEQYF,TGTGCCAGCAGCTTACTGGGCGAGCAGTACTTC
-,TRBJ2-7,TRBV7-8,-,CASSPGIAGYEQYF,TGTGCCAGCAGCCCCGGGATAGCAGGCTACGAGCAGTACTTC
-,TRBJ2-7,TRBV7-2,-,CASSLLPHSRPIVEQYF,TGTGCCAGCAGCTTGCTCCCACACTCTCGCCCCATCGTCGAGCAGTACTTC
-,TRBJ2-1,TRBV5-1,TRBD2,CASSLGLAGGLSSYNEQFF,TGCGCCAGCAGCTTGGGACTAGCGGGAGGGCTTAGCTCCTACAATGAGCAGTTCTTC
-,TRBJ2-2,TRBV6-6,-,CASSYAGHTGELFF,TGTGCCAGCAGTTACGCCGGGCACACCGGGGAGCTGTTTTTT
-,TRBJ2-7,TRBV9,-,CASSVRGAPYEQYF,TGTGCCAGCAGCGTTCGGGGGGCACCCTACGAGCAGTACTTC
once,TRBJ2-7,TRBV19,-,CASRSQGEQYF,TGTGCCAGTAGGAGCCAGGGCGAGCAGTACTTC
-,TRBJ2-7,TRBV11-1,TRBD1,CASSPWVGTGNYEQYF,TGTGCCAGCAGTCCCTGGGTAGGGACAGGGAACTACGAGCAGTACTTC
-,TRBJ2-7,TRBV9,-,CASSVKSGLSYEQYF,TGTGCCAGCAGCGTAAAGAGCGGGCTCAGCTACGAGCAGTACTTC
once,TRBJ2-7,TRBV6-5,TRBD1,CASRGQGPPEQYF,TGTGCCAGCAGGGGACAGGGTCCCCCCGAGCAGTACTTC
-,TRBJ2-7,TRBV4-1,-,CASSQALHYEQYF,TGCGCCAGCAGCCAAGCTTTGCACTACGAGCAGTACTTC
-,TRBJ2-5,TRBV7-8,-,CASSLGSLRGYQETQYF,TGTGCCAGCAGCTTAGGGTCGTTGAGGGGGTACCAAGAGACCCAGTACTTC
-,TRBJ2-5,TRBV5-5,TRBD2,CASSDPGTSGILDAQYF,TGTGCCAGCAGCGACCCCGGGACTAGCGGAATCCTTGACGCCCAGTACTTC
-,TRBJ2-7,TRBV13,-,CASSSPPYEQYF,TGTGCCAGCAGCTCCCCCCCCTACGAGCAGTACTTC
-,TRBJ2-5,TRBV7-9,TRBD2,CASSPLAGGSETQYF,TGTGCCAGCAGCCCGCTAGCGGGAGGATCAGAGACCCAGTACTTC
-,TRBJ1-2,TRBV5-4,-,CASSLTGSNYGYTF,TGTGCCAGCAGCCTGACAGGTTCGAACTATGGCTACACCTTC
-,TRBJ2-5,TRBV6-6,-,CASSYVGAQETQYF,TGTGCCAGCAGTTACGTAGGGGCTCAAGAGACCCAGTACTTC
-,TRBJ2-7,TRBV5-1,-,CASSLSPSYEQYF,TGCGCCAGCAGCTTGAGCCCCTCCTACGAGCAGTACTTC
-,TRBJ2-7,TRBV19,-,CASSKYGAGPYEQYF,TGTGCCAGTAGTAAGTACGGAGCGGGCCCCTACGAGCAGTACTTC
-,TRBJ1-4,TRBV10-3,TRBD1,CAISDPYRGRDEKLFF,TGTGCCATCAGTGATCCCTACAGGGGGCGGGATGAAAAACTGTTTTTT
-,TRBJ2-1,TRBV5-5,-,CASSPTSPEQFF,TGTGCCAGCAGCCCGACTAGTCCTGAGCAGTTCTTC
-,TRBJ1-1,TRBV28,TRBD1,CASSYRDRVNTEAFF,TGTGCCAGCAGTTATAGGGACAGGGTGAACACTGAAGCTTTCTTT
-,TRBJ1-2,TRBV7-9,-,CASSEGNYGYTF,TGTGCCAGCAGCGAAGGAAACTATGGCTACACCTTC
-,TRBJ2-7,TRBV4-1,-,CASASPYEQYF,TGCGCCAGCGCCTCACCCTACGAGCAGTACTTC
-,TRBJ2-7,TRBV13,TRBD2,CASSLGYSGDYEQYF,TGTGCCAGCAGCTTAGGGTATAGCGGGGACTACGAGCAGTACTTC
-,TRBJ2-2,TRBV19,-,CASSLDKYTGELFF,TGTGCCAGTAGCCTGGACAAGTACACCGGGGAGCTGTTTTTT
-,TRBJ2-1,TRBV18,-,CASSPPEGRLYNEQFF,TGTGCCAGCTCACCCCCCGAGGGCCGGCTCTACAATGAGCAGTTCTTC
-,TRBJ1-2,TRBV5-1,-,CASSPAGPLTGYGYTF,TGCGCCAGCAGCCCGGCTGGGCCCTTGACGGGCTATGGCTACACCTTC
-,TRBJ2-1,TRBV6-4,-,CASTPLEKPYNEQFF,TGTGCCAGCACCCCCTTAGAGAAACCCTACAATGAGCAGTTCTTC
-,TRBJ2-7,TRBV13,-,CASSSRDETYEQYF,TGTGCCAGCAGCTCCCGGGACGAGACCTACGAGCAGTACTTC